A selection of T cell receptor beta chains follows, all from one sample in a study of cytotoxic CD8 clonotypes in ibrutinib-treated CLL. Profiled with immunoSEQ multiplex PCR; TCRdb holds only in-frame clones, not every one. The sample records approximately 84,000 clones, around 79% being singletons. Sequences were derived from PBMCs, sampled after 12 months of ibrutinib treatment. These receptors were collected from a human donor with chronic lymphocytic leukemia. Each CDR3 is given without its conserved first and last residue. Fields, in order: V gene, J gene, CDR3 protein.

TRBV5-1	TRBJ1-1	ASRGNENTEAF
TRBV18	TRBJ2-2	ASSPPGQGAGELF
TRBV4-2	TRBJ2-1	ASSQGVGLVVGKQF
TRBV7-2	TRBJ1-1	ASSLVLAEAF
TRBV7-2	TRBJ1-5	ASSLVGQPQH
TRBV6-5	TRBJ1-3	ASSYSTGTGNTIY
TRBV6-5	TRBJ2-2	ASSYSGGATGELF
TRBV4-3	TRBJ2-5	ASSQERGRARETQY
TRBV25-1	TRBJ1-2	ASSDETGNYGYT
TRBV5-1	TRBJ1-1	ASSPLGPMNTEAF
TRBV7-9	TRBJ1-4	ASSQPRQGSNEKLF
TRBV7-9	TRBJ2-7	ASSGPGQGPTQQY
TRBV11-2	TRBJ2-5	ASSLGGRDNRETQY
TRBV18	TRBJ2-1	ASSPSRDSNNEQF
TRBV18	TRBJ1-3	ASSRAHPASGNTIY
TRBV7-6	TRBJ1-6	ASRTPGGARSPLH
TRBV7-2	TRBJ2-2	ASSPWGFTGELF
TRBV19	TRBJ2-1	ASSMGLASNEQF
TRBV18	TRBJ1-5	ASSPRGEPQH
TRBV6-6	TRBJ2-7	ASSPAGRVKQY
TRBV28	TRBJ2-7	ASMWGYEQY
TRBV19	TRBJ2-6	ASSIAPRGSGANVLT